The clone carrying this T cell receptor beta chain was detected only a few times. Its antigen is unidentified. CDR1 is DFQATT, CDR2 SNEGSKA, per germline (reference sequence). The V gene lost 3 bases and the J gene lost 2 bases, with 14 bases spanning the gap. The length of the CDR3 is 14 residues. Unique molecular identifiers were incorporated during preparation of the TCRbeta library. TCRdb processed the PCR reads anew with MiXCR; each CDR3 protein has one entry. The sample lists roughly 340,000 distinct CDR3 sequences, roughly 16% occurring once. This entry is derived from a study of T-cell reconstitution after alpha-beta-depleted transplantation in children. Notes on the study in general: Reportedly, alpha-beta T cells present about two months post-transplant originated from several hundred expanded clones of graft origin. Some patients' high day-60 TCRbeta diversity was traced to surviving recipient T cells and thymic progenitors. When one year had passed after transplant, most T-cell counts and diversity came from newly produced T cells.

This sequence originates from a male patient aged 2 to 9 who had a stem cell transplant for acute lymphoblastic leukemia, so the T cells may come from the graft donor. This specimen consisted of PBMCs, mostly from graft donor cells, obtained 360 days after TCRalphabeta/CD19-depleted stem cell transplant. V is TRBV20-1 and J is TRBJ2-7, with D possibly called TRBD1 or TRBD2 (5 bases each). The CDR3 nucleotides read TGCAGTGCTAGGAGGGACCTGGTACCCTACGAGCAGTACTTC. It yields the protein CSARRDLVPYEQYF.